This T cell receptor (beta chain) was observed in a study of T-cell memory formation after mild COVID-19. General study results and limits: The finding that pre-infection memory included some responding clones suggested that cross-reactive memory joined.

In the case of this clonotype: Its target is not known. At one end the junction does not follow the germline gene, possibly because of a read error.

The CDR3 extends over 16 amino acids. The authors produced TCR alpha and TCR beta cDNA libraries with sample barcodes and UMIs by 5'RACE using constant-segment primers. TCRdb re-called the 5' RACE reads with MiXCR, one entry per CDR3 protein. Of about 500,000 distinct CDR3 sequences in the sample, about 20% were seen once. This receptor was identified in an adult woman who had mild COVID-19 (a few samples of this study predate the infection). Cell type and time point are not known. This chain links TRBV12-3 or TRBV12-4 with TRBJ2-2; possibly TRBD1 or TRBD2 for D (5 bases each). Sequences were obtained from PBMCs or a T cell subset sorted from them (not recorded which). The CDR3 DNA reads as TGTGCCAGCAGTTCCCAGGGCACACCCAACACCGGGGAGCTGTCTTTT. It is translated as CASSSQGTPNTGELSF.